The clone carrying this T cell receptor (beta chain) was detected a few times. The antigen is unknown. Investigators sorted PBMCs to obtain both CD4+ and CD8+ T cells. TCR sequencing used cDNA made by reverse transcription of extracted RNA. The assay was immunoSEQ multiplex PCR, and TCRdb's table has in-frame clones only and misses some. The data show approximately 150,000 clones, about three fifths seen once. This sample is drawn from a study of CD8+ T cells in alopecia areata. Study-level results: It was lesional scalp, especially alopecia totalis/universalis, that showed higher clonality than normal scalp.

The J segment lost 4 bases and the V segment lost 0 bases, leaving 0 bases of the junction unmatched. Germline loops: CDR1 SEHNR, CDR2 FQNEAQ (reference sequence). The CDR3 spans 14 residues. The rearrangement uses TRBV7-9 and TRBJ2-5, with 9 bases identical to TRBD2. The sequenced sample was CD4+ T cells sorted from blood. This receptor was identified in a human donor in good health. The CDR3 is CASSLASGRETQYF. Written as DNA, the CDR3 is TGTGCCAGCAGCTTAGCTAGCGGGAGAGAGACCCAGTACTTC.